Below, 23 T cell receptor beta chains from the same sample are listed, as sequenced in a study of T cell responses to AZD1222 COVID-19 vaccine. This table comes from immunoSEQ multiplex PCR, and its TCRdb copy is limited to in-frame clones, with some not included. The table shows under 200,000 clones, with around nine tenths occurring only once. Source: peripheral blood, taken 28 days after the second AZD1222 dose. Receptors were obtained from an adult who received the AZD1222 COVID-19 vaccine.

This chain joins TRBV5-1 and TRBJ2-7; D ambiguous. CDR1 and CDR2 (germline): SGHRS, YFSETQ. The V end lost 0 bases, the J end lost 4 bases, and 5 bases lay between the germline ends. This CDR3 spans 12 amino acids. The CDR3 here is CASSLDQYEQYF. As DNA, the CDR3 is TGCGCCAGCAGCTTGGACCAATACGAGCAGTACTTC.

The CDR3 is CASSLMGFYGYTF. In DNA form, the CDR3 reads TGTGCCAGCAGCTTAATGGGGTTCTATGGCTACACCTTC. The chain links TRBV7-2 to TRBJ1-2; D remains ambiguous. V was clipped by 2 bases and J by 4 bases, with 8 bases between them. Germline V CDR1 and CDR2: SGHTA, FQGNSA. CDR3 length: 13 amino acids.

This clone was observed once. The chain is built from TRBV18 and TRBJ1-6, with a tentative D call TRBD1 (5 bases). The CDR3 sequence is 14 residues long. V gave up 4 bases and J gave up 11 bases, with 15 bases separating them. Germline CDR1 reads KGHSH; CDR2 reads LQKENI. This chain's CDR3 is CASSRGTEGAPLHF. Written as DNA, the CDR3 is TGTGCCAGCTCACGCGGGACGGAAGGAGCACCCCTCCACTTT.

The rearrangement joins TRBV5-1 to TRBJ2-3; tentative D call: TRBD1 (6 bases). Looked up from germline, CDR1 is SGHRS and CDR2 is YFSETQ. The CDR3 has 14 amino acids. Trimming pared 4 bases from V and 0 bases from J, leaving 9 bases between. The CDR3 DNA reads TGCGCCAGCAGCCCGGGACACAGCACAGATACGCAGTATTTT. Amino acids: CASSPGHSTDTQYF.

Here the CDR3 reads CATSRDAGTSGQETQYF. The CDR3 DNA reads TGTGCCACCAGCAGAGACGCCGGGACTAGCGGCCAAGAGACCCAGTACTTC. V gene TRBV15 combines with J gene TRBJ2-5, with 11 positions matching TRBD2. The germline gives CDR1 LNHNV, CDR2 YYDKDF (reference sequence). The CDR3 contains 17 residues. V shed 0 bases, J shed 1 base, and the junction held 4 bases outside the gene matches.

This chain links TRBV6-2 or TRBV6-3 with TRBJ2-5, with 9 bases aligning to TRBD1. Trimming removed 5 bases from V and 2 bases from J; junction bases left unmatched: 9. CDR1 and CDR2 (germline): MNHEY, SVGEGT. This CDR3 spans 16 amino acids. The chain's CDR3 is CASSPQGQGIQETQYF. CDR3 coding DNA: TGTGCCAGCAGTCCCCAGGGACAGGGAATTCAAGAGACCCAGTACTTC.

CDR3 in DNA: TGTGCCAGCAGCCCAGAATGCCCCGGGACACCTGAGTTCTTC. It codes for CASSPECPGTPEFF. V gene TRBV14 combines with J gene TRBJ2-1; D possibly corresponds to TRBD1 (6 bases). CDR1 and CDR2 (germline): SGHDN, FVKESK. This CDR3 is built from 14 residues. V dropped 4 bases and J dropped 14 bases, with 21 bases sitting between them.

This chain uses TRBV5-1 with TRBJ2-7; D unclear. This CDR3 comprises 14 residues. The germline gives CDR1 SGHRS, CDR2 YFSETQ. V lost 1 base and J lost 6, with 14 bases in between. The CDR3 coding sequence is TGCGCCAGCAGCTTGTATTCCAGGAATGTCGAGCAGTACTTC. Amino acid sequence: CASSLYSRNVEQYF.

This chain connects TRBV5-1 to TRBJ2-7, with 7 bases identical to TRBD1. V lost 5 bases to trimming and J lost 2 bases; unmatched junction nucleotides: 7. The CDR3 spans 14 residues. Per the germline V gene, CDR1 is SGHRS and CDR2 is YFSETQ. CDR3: CASRQTGTAYEQYF. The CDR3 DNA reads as TGCGCCAGCAGACAAACCGGGACAGCCTACGAGCAGTACTTC.

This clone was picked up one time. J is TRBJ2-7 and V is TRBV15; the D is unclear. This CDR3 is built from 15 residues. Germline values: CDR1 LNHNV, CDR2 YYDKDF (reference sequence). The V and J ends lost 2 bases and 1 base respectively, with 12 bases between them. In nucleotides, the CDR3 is TGTGCCACCAGCAGATCTTGGACCCCTTCCTACGAGCAGTACTTC. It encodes CATSRSWTPSYEQYF.

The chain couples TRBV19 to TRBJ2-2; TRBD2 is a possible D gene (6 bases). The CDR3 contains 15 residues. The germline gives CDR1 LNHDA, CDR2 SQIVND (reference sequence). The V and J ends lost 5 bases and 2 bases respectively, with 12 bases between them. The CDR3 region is CASSGGWGNTGELFF. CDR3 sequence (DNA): TGTGCCAGTAGTGGAGGGTGGGGAAACACCGGGGAGCTGTTTTTT.

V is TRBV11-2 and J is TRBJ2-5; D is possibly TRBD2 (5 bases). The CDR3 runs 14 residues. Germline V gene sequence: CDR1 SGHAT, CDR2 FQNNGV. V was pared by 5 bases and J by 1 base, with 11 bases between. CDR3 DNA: TGTGCCAGCAGCCTCGGAGCGGTCCAAGAGACCCAGTACTTC. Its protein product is CASSLGAVQETQYF.

The CDR3 reads CASSQLTDTQYF. The CDR3 nucleotides are TGTGCCAGCAGCCAGCTCACAGATACGCAGTATTTT. The chain couples TRBV12-3 or TRBV12-4 to TRBJ2-3; D unresolved. V was trimmed by 6 bases and J by 2 bases, leaving 6 bases between them. There are 12 residues in the CDR3.

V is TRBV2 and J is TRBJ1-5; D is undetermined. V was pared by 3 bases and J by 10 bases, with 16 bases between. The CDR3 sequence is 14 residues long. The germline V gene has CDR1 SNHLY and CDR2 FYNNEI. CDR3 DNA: TGTGCCAGCAGTGATACGGCCCACGATCGACCCCAGCATTTT. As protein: CASSDTAHDRPQHF.

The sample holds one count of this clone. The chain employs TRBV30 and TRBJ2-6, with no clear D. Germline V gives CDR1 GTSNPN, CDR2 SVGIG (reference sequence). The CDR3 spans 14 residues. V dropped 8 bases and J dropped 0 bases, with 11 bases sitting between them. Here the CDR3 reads CATTGSSGANVLTF. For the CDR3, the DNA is TGTGCCACTACTGGATCCTCTGGGGCCAACGTCCTGACTTTC.

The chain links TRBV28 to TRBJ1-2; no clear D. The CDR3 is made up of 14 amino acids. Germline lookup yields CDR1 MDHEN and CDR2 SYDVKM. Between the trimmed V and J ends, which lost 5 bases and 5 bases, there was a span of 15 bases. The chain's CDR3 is CASSLGGVRYGYTF. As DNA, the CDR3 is TGTGCCAGCAGTCTCGGCGGGGTTAGGTATGGCTACACCTTC.

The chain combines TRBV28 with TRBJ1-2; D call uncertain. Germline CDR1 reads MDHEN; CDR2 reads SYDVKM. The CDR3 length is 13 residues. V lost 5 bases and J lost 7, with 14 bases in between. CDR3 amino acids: CASSTRASGGYTF. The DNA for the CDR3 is TGTGCCAGCAGTACCCGGGCGTCTGGTGGCTACACCTTC.

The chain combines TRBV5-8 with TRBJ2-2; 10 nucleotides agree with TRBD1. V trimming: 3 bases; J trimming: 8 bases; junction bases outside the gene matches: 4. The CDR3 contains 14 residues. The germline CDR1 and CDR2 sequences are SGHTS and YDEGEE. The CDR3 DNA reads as TGTGCCAGCAGCTCGGGACAGGGGTTAGGGGAGCTGTTTTTT. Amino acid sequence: CASSSGQGLGELFF.

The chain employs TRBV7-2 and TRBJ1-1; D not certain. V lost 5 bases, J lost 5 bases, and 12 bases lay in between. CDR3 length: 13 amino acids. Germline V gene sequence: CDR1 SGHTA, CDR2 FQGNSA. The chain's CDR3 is CASSVTGFTEAFF. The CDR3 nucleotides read TGTGCCAGCAGCGTCACGGGTTTTACTGAAGCTTTCTTT.

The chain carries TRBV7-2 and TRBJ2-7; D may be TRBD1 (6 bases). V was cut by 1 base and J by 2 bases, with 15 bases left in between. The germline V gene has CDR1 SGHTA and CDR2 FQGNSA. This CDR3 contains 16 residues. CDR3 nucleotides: TGTGCCAGCAGCTTAGAAGGACAGAGACCGGCCTACGAGCAGTACTTC. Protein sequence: CASSLEGQRPAYEQYF.

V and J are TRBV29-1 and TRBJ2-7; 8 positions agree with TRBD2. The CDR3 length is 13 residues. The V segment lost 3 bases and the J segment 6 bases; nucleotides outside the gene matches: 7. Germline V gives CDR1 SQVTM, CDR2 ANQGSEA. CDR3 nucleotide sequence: TGCAGCGTTGAGCCCAGCGGGAGTTTCGAGCAGTACTTC. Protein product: CSVEPSGSFEQYF.

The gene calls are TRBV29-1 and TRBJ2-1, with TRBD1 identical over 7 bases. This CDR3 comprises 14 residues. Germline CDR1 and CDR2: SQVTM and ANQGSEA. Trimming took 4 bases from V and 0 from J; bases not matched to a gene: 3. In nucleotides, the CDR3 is TGCAGCGTTGGACCAGGGGGCTCCTACAATGAGCAGTTCTTC. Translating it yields CSVGPGGSYNEQFF.

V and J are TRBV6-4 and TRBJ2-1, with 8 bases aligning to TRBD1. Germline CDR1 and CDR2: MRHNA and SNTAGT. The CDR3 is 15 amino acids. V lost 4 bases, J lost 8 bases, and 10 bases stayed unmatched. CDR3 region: CASSVQGATIDEQFF. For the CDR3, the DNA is TGTGCCAGCAGTGTGCAGGGGGCGACTATCGATGAGCAGTTCTTC.